This T cell receptor beta chain was captured in a study of cytomegalovirus exposure and HLA in healthy donors. General study results and limits: In a later analysis, a missense DCLRE1C variant was linked to TCR beta V- and J-gene trimming. Accurate prediction of most subjects' HLA-A and HLA-B alleles from TCR beta sequences was reported.

The PCR employed 60 Vbeta primers together with 13 Jbeta primers. Under the authors' procedure: In a later analysis, 80 million or so unique TCR beta chains included roughly 11 million shared by two or more donors. TCRdb's copy holds only in-frame clones and misses some; the assay was immunoSEQ multiplex PCR. The V and J calls and clone size are taken from that table; D and trimming were inferred from the DNA. The sample has about 130,000 clones; more than 60% are singletons. V shed 4 bases and J shed 7 bases, with 18 bases lying between them. Per germline, CDR1 SGHRS and CDR2 YFSETQ. The length of the CDR3 is 15 residues. Turning to this clone: The antigen is undetermined.

The sequence was obtained from a woman aged 55-70 years in good health and CMV-seropositive. Sequences were obtained from PBMCs. J is TRBJ1-3 and V is TRBV5-1; the D gene is possibly TRBD1 (5 bases). Here the CDR3 DNA reads TGCGCCAGCAGCCCCGGGACCGGGGGTCTGAACACCATATATTTT. It is translated as CASSPGTGGLNTIYF.